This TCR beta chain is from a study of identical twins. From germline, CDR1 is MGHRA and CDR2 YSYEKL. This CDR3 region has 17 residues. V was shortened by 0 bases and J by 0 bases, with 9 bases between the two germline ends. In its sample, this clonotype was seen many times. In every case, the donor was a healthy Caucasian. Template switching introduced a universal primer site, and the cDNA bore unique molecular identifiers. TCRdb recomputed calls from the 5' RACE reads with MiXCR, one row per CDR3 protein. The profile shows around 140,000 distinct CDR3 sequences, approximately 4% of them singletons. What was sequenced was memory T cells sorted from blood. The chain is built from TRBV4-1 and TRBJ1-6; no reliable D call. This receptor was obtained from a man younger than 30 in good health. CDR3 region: CASSQESRSSYNSPLHF. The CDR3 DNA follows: TGCGCCAGCAGCCAAGAATCCCGGAGCTCCTATAATTCACCCCTCCACTTT.